This T cell receptor beta chain was identified in a study of response to subunit inactivated influenza vaccine. This clonotype has more than one count but fewer than ten. Per the germline V gene, CDR1 is MNHEY and CDR2 is SMNVEV (reference sequence). The CDR3 loop spans 14 amino acids. V lost 4 bases and J lost 5, with 13 bases in between. TCRdb processed the RT-PCR reads anew with MiXCR; each CDR3 protein has one entry. The table shows roughly 160,000 distinct CDR3 sequences, with approximately 12% occurring only once. The sequence was collected from a man between 50 and 69 years old who received an inactivated influenza vaccine. The input for sequencing was CD8+ T cells sorted from PBMCs, taken roughly 24 months after vaccination. The chain has TRBV27 and TRBJ2-3, with D uncertain. CDR3 DNA sequence: TGTGCCAGCAGTTCTATAGATAGTGTAGATACGCAGTATTTT. This sequence encodes CASSSIDSVDTQYF.